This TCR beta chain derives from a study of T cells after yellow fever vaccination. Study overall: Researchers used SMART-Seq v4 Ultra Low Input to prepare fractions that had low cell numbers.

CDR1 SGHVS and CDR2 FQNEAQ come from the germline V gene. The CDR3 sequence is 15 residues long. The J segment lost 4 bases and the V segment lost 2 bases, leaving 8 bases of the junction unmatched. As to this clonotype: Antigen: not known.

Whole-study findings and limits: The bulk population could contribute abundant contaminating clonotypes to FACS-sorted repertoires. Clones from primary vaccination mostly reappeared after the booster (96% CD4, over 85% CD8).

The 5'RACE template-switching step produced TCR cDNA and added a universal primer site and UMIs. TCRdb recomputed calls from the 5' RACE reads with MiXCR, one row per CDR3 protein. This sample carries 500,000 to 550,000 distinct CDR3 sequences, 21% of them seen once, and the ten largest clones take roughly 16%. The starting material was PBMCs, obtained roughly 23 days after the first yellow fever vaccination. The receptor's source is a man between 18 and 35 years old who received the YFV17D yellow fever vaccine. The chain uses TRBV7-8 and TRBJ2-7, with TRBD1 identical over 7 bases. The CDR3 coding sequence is TGTGCCAGCAGCTTACTCGACAGGGAATATTACGAGCAGTACGTC. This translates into CASSLLDREYYEQYV.